Listed below are T cell receptor beta chains from one sample, sequenced in a study of T cells in Graves' hyperthyroidism and ophthalmopathy. TCRdb re-called the multiplex PCR reads with MiXCR, one entry per CDR3 protein. The profile shows hundreds of thousands of distinct CDR3 sequences, about 24% of them singletons. Sequences were obtained from blood. The receptors were sampled from a woman aged 30 to 39 with Graves' ophthalmopathy. The CDR3 runs from the conserved cysteine through the conserved F or W. A D gene is named only where the DNA matches it firmly. Size tells how often a clone was seen (once, few, many) or the class of an expanded clone, and some rows leave it out.

J gene | D gene | V gene | clone size | CDR3 DNA | CDR3 protein
TRBJ1-5 | . | TRBV27 | many | TGTGCCAGCAGCTTGGGGGGCCCCTTTTATAGCAATCAGCCCCAGCATTTT | CASSLGGPFYSNQPQHF
TRBJ1-1 | . | TRBV6-5 | . | TGTGCCAGCAGTTACGACGACGTCGCTGAAGCTTTCTTT | CASSYDDVAEAFF
TRBJ2-5 | TRBD2 | TRBV6-1 | many | TGTGCCAGCAGTGGGATGGCTAGCGGGGAAGAGACCCAGTACTTC | CASSGMASGEETQYF
TRBJ2-4 | TRBD1 | TRBV6-2/TRBV6-3 | many | TGTGCCAGCAAGGGACAGAAAAACATTAAGTACTTC | CASKGQKNIKYF
TRBJ2-7 | . | TRBV28 | many | TGTGCCAGCAGTGTAACGGACAGGGACTACTCCTACGAGCAGTACTTC | CASSVTDRDYSYEQYF
TRBJ2-4 | TRBD1 | TRBV2 | . | TGTGCCAGCAGTGTAGAAATTACAGGGGTTACCAAAAACATTCAGTACTTC | CASSVEITGVTKNIQYF
TRBJ1-1 | TRBD1 | TRBV29-1 | . | TGCAGCGTATCAATAACAGGGGTTGGGACTGAAGCTTTCTTT | CSVSITGVGTEAFF
TRBJ2-7 | . | TRBV18 | . | TGTGCCAGCTCACCCTCGCTGGACAGCTCTACGGGCCAGTACTTC | CASSPSLDSSTGQYF
TRBJ1-1 | . | TRBV19 | many | TGTGCCAGTAGTAGGACAATTGGGAACACTGAAGCTTTCTTT | CASSRTIGNTEAFF
TRBJ2-2 | TRBD2 | TRBV7-2 | few | TGTGCCAGCAGCTTAAGCGCGACTAGCGGTGCCGGGGAGCTGTTTTTT | CASSLSATSGAGELFF
TRBJ2-7 | . | TRBV20-1 | many | TGCAGTGCTAGAGATAAGCCAGGGGCGAGGTACGAGCAGTACTTC | CSARDKPGARYEQYF
TRBJ1-1 | TRBD1 | TRBV30 | many | TGTGCCTGCGACAGGGGAGAAACTGAAGCTTTCTTT | CACDRGETEAFF
TRBJ1-1 | . | TRBV6-1 | once | TGTGCCAGCAGTGAAGGAGGCAGGCCGAACACTGAAGCTTTCTTT | CASSEGGRPNTEAFF
TRBJ1-2 | TRBD1 | TRBV2 | many | TGTGCCAGCATGGGGACAGCCACAACTTCTAACTATGGCTACACCTTC | CASMGTATTSNYGYTF
TRBJ1-1 | TRBD1 | TRBV11-3 | many | TGTGCCAGCAGCCAGGGGACAGGGGGCGACACTGAAGCTTTCTTT | CASSQGTGGDTEAFF
TRBJ2-2 | . | TRBV10-3 | . | TGTGCCATCAGAAACAACACCGGGGAGCTGTTTTTT | CAIRNNTGELFF
TRBJ1-2 | . | TRBV12-3/TRBV12-4 | . | TGTGCCAGCAGTAAACGGGACGGACACTATGGCTACACCTTC | CASSKRDGHYGYTF
TRBJ2-5 | . | TRBV11-2 | few | TGTGCCAGCAGCTTAGATACGCTAGTGGGGTTTCAAGAGACCCAGTACTTC | CASSLDTLVGFQETQYF
TRBJ2-7 | TRBD1 | TRBV6-1 | many | TGTGCCGGACAGCGGAGGACAGGGGCCTCCTACGAGCAGTACTTC | CAGQRRTGASYEQYF
TRBJ2-5 | TRBD2 | TRBV12-3/TRBV12-4 | . | TGTGCCAGCAGTTCACCCGGGGGGATTTCGGAGACCCAGTACTTC | CASSSPGGISETQYF
TRBJ1-5 | TRBD1 | TRBV27 | many | TGTGCCAGCAGTTTAAGGGACAGGGATCAGCCCCAGCATTTT | CASSLRDRDQPQHF
TRBJ1-5 | . | TRBV28 | many | TGTGCCAGCCGATCTACAGGACCCCCTAGCAATCAGCCCCAGCATTTT | CASRSTGPPSNQPQHF
TRBJ1-1 | TRBD1 | TRBV6-1 | . | TGTGCCAGCGGGGCGGGACAGGGGAACACTGAAGCTTTCTTT | CASGAGQGNTEAFF
TRBJ2-7 | . | TRBV9 | . | TGTGCCAGCAGCCGGGAGTCCACAGTTCTCTACGAGCAGTACTTC | CASSRESTVLYEQYF
TRBJ1-2 | TRBD1 | TRBV27 | many | TGTGCCAGCAGAGACAGGGGATACGGTTTAGCTAACTATGGCTACACTTTC | CASRDRGYGLANYGYTF
TRBJ2-1 | . | TRBV28 | . | TGTGCCAGCCAGGGAGGGGGCGAGGAGCAGTTCTTC | CASQGGGEEQFF
TRBJ1-1 | TRBD1 | TRBV2 | few | TGTGCCAGCAGTGTACAGGGGTTAGCTTTCTTT | CASSVQGLAFF
TRBJ2-6 | TRBD1 | TRBV5-1 | . | TGCGCCAGCAGCCCCGACAGGGGTGTATCTGGGGCCAACGTCCTGACTTTC | CASSPDRGVSGANVLTF
TRBJ2-7 | . | TRBV6-1 | . | TGTGCCAGCAGTCGCCCCCGGGCCCGAGGCTACGAGCAGTACTTC | CASSRPRARGYEQYF
TRBJ2-3 | . | TRBV4-2 | many | TGTGCCAGCAGCCAAGAAGGCGGGGTAGGCACAGATACGCAGTATTTT | CASSQEGGVGTDTQYF
TRBJ1-2 | . | TRBV19 | . | TGTGCCAGTAGTCCTCGACAGCGGGGCTACACCTTC | CASSPRQRGYTF
TRBJ1-1 | TRBD1 | TRBV12-3/TRBV12-4 | few | TGTGCCAGCAGTACACAGGGGGAACACACTGAAGCTTTCTTT | CASSTQGEHTEAFF
TRBJ1-1 | . | TRBV18 | few | TGTGCCAGCTCACCACCCACGAAGCCTGAAGCTTTCTTT | CASSPPTKPEAFF
TRBJ2-7 | . | TRBV27 | many | TGTGCCAGCAGTCGAGGACCATCCTACGAGCAGTACTTC | CASSRGPSYEQYF
TRBJ1-1 | TRBD1 | TRBV20-1 | many | TGCAGTGCTGGTGATAAAAACAGGGGGCTGGGCACTGAAGCTTTCTTT | CSAGDKNRGLGTEAFF
TRBJ2-7 | TRBD1 | TRBV12-3/TRBV12-4 | few | TGTGCCAGCAGTCTTCTAAGCGAGGGACAGTTTTACTACGAGCAGTACTTC | CASSLLSEGQFYYEQYF
TRBJ1-1 | . | TRBV6-1 | once | TGTGCCAGCAGGGCGGGACCCAATGAAGCTTTCTTT | CASRAGPNEAFF
TRBJ1-1 | . | TRBV12-3/TRBV12-4 | many | TGTGCCAGCAGGGCCCTCCGGGGGGCCCATGAAGCTTTCTTT | CASRALRGAHEAFF
TRBJ2-7 | . | TRBV4-1 | many | TGCGCCAGCAGCCAAGTCCGGGACACCTACGAGCAGTACTTC | CASSQVRDTYEQYF
TRBJ1-6 | . | TRBV6-2/TRBV6-3 | . | TGTGCCAGCAGTTACTCGAGTAGTAGACACTATAATTCACCCCTCCACTTT | CASSYSSSRHYNSPLHF
TRBJ1-5 | TRBD1 | TRBV7-9 | . | TGTGCCAGCAGCCCGGACAGGGAGAATCAGCCCCAGCATTTT | CASSPDRENQPQHF
TRBJ2-7 | . | TRBV7-2 | many | TGTGCCAGCAGCTTGCGCTACGAGCAGTGCTTC | CASSLRYEQCF
TRBJ1-1 | TRBD1 | TRBV7-3 | few | TGTGCCAGCAGACTTGGACAGGGCACTGAAGCTTTCTTT | CASRLGQGTEAFF
TRBJ1-2 | . | TRBV29-1 | many | TGCAGCGTTGAAGATGGCACTCGGGTATGGGGCTACACCTTC | CSVEDGTRVWGYTF
TRBJ2-5 | TRBD2 | TRBV3-1 | . | TGTGCCAGCAGCCTACTGACTAGCGAAACCATCTTTCAAGAGACCCAGTACTTC | CASSLLTSETIFQETQYF